This T cell receptor (beta chain) appears in the sequencing data of a study of cytomegalovirus exposure and HLA in healthy donors. Assay used: immunoSEQ multiplex PCR; TCRdb lists only in-frame clones, some missing. The profile shows fewer than 200,000 clones, roughly nine tenths of them singletons. Concerning this clone: Antigen unknown.

Study findings and constraints: High sensitivity and specificity were reportedly achieved when the classifier diagnosed cytomegalovirus status.

This CDR3 has 13 amino acids. V lost 6 bases, J lost 8 bases, and 16 bases lay in between. Germline loops: CDR1 MNHNY, CDR2 SVGAGI (reference sequence). This chain connects TRBV6-6 to TRBJ1-2, with a possible D match to TRBD1 (6 bases). The source is a man younger than 40 in good health and CMV-seropositive. The sequencing input was PBMCs. CDR3: CASSLGQLEGYTF. In nucleotides, the CDR3 is TGTGCCAGCAGCCTCGGACAGTTGGAAGGCTACACCTTC.